The clone carrying this T cell receptor beta chain was observed at least ten times. In germline, CDR1 is MNHNS, CDR2 SASEGT. The CDR3 runs 14 residues. V dropped 6 bases and J dropped 4 bases, with 15 bases sitting between them. This record belongs to a study of T cells in Graves' hyperthyroidism and ophthalmopathy. The source material, RNA transcripts, was used to amplify TCR beta CDR3 regions. The HTBI primer set drove a first-round RT-PCR of the TCR CDR3. TCRdb processed the multiplex PCR reads anew with MiXCR; each CDR3 protein has one entry. Of a few hundred thousand distinct CDR3 sequences in the sample, roughly 15% were seen once.

The sequenced material came from blood. The receptor's source is a woman aged 45-65 years with Graves' hyperthyroidism that later progressed to Graves' ophthalmopathy. This chain connects TRBV6-1 to TRBJ2-5; D not certain. The CDR3 loop is CASRVLSEGETQYF. In nucleotides, the CDR3 is TGTGCCAGCAGGGTACTAAGCGAAGGAGAGACCCAGTACTTC.